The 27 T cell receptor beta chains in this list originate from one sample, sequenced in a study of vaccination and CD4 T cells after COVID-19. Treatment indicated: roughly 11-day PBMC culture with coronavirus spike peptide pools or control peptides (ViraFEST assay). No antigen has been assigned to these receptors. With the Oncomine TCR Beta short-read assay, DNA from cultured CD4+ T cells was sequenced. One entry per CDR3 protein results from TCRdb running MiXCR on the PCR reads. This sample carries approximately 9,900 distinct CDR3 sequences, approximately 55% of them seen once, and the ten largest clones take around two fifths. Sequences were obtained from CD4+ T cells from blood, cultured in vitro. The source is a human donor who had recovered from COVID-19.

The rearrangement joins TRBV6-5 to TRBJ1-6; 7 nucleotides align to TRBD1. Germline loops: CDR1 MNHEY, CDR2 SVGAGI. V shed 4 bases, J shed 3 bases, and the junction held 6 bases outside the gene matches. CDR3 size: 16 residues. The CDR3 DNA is TGTGCCAGCAGTTGGGGACAGCTTGGCTATAATTCACCCCTCCACTTT. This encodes CASSWGQLGYNSPLHF.

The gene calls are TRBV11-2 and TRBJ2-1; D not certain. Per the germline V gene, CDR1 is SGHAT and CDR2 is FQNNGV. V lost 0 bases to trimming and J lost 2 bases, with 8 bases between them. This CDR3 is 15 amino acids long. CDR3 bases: TGTGCCAGCAGCTTAGATAGGTACACCTACAATGAGCAGTTCTTC. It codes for CASSLDRYTYNEQFF.

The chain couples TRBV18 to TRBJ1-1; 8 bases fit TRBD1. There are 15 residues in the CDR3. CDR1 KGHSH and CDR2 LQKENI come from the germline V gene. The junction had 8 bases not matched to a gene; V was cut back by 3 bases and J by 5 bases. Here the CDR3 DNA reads TGTGCCAGCTCACCGGTAGGACAGGGAGAAACTGAAGCTTTCTTT. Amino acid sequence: CASSPVGQGETEAFF.

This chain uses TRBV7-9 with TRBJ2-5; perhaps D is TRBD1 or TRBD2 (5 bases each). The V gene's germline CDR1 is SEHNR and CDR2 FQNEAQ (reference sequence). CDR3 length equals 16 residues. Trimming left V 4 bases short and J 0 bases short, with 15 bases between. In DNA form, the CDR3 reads TGTGCCAGCAGCTCGGGACGGACAACGTACCAAGAGACCCAGTACTTC. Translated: CASSSGRTTYQETQYF. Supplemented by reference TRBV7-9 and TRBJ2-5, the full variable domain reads DTGVSQNPRHKITKRGQNVTFRCDPISEHNRLYWYRQTLGQGPEFLTYFQNEAQLEKSRLLSDRFSAERPKGSFSTLEIQRTEQGDSAMYLCASSSGRTTYQETQYFGPGTRLLVL.

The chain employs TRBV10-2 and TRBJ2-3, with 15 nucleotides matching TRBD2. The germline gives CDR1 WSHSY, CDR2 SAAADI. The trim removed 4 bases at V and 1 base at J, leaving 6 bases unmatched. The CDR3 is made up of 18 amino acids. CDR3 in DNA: TGCGCCAGCAGTGTGGGGACTAGCGGGGGGTACGGCACAGATACGCAGTATTTT. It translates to CASSVGTSGGYGTDTQYF.

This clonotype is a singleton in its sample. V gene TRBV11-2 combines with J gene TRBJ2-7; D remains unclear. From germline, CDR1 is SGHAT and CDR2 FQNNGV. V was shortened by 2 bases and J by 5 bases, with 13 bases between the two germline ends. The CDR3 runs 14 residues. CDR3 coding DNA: TGTGCCAGCAGCTTATTCGTAGACGGAAACGAGCAGTACTTC. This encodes CASSLFVDGNEQYF.

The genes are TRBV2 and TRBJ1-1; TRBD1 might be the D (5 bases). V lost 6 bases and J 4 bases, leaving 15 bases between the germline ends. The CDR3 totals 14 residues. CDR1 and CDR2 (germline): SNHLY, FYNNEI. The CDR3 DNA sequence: TGTGCCAGCAGACGCGAGGGAGGGGCCACTGAAGCTTTCTTT. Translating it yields CASRREGGATEAFF.

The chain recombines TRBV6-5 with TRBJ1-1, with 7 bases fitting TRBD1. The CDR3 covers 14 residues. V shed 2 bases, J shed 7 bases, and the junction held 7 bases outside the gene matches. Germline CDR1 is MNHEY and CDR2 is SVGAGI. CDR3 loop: CASSYPGQVSEAFF. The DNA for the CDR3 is TGTGCCAGCAGTTACCCAGGACAGGTCAGTGAAGCTTTCTTT.

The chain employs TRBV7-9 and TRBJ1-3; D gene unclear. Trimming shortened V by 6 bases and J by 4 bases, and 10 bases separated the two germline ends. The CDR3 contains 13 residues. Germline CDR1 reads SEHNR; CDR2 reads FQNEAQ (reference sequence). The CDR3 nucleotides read TGTGCCAGCAGGTCGGGAGACGGAAACACCATATATTTT. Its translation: CASRSGDGNTIYF.

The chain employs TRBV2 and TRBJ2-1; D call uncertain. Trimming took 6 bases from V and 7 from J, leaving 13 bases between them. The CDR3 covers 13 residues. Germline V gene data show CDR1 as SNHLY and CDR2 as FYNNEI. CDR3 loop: CASSSTPFNEQFF. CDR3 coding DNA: TGTGCCAGCAGCTCCACCCCGTTTAATGAGCAGTTCTTC.

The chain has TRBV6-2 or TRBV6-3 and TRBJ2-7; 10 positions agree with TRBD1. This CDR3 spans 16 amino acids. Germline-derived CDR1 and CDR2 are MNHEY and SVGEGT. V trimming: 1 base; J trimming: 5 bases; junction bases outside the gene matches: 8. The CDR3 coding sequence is TGTGCCAGCAGTTACTTCCGGGACAGGGGCGAGCACGAGCAGTACTTC. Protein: CASSYFRDRGEHEQYF.

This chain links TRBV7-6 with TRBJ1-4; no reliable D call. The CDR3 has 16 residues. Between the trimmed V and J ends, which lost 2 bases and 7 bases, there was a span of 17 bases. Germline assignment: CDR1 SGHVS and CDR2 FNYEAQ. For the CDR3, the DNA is TGTGCCAGCAGCTTATCGGTGGTTATGAGTGGTGAAAAACTGTTTTTT. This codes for CASSLSVVMSGEKLFF.

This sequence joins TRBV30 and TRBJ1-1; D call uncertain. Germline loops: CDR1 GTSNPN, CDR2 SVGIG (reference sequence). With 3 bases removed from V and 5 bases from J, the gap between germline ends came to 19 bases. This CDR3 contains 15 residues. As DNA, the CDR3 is TGTGCCTGGAGGAATAGTAGGACCGGGTGGACTGAAGCTTTCTTT. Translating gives CAWRNSRTGWTEAFF.

CDR3 in DNA: TGTGCCAGTAGCCAAGGAGGGGTGGGGGAAAAACTGTTTTTT. Residues: CASSQGGVGEKLFF. The rearrangement joins TRBV19 to TRBJ1-4; weak D call: TRBD1 (5 bases). CDR1 is LNHDA, CDR2 SQIVND, per germline (reference sequence). Trimming shortened V by 6 bases and J by 8 bases, and 16 bases separated the two germline ends. The CDR3 is 14 residues long.

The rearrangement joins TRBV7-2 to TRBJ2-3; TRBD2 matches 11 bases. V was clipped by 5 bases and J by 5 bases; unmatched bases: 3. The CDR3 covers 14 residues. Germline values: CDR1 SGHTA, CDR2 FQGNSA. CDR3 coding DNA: TGTGCCAGCAGCCTAGGACTAGCGGGAGATACGCAGTATTTT. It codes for CASSLGLAGDTQYF.

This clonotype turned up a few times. The CDR3 nucleotides read TGCAGTGCTAGAGATTCCGCTGAACACGGGCACACAGATACGCAGTATTTT. As protein: CSARDSAEHGHTDTQYF. The rearrangement uses TRBV20-1 and TRBJ2-3; no firm D call. Trimming shortened V by 0 bases and J by 2 bases, and 18 bases separated the two germline ends. Germline lookup yields CDR1 DFQATT and CDR2 SNEGSKA (reference sequence). The CDR3 has 17 residues.

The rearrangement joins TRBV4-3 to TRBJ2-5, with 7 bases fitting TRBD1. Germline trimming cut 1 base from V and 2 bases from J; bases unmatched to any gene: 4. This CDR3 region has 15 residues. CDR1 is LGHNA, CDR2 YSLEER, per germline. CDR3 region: CASSQGNRGQETQYF. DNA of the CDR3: TGCGCCAGCAGCCAAGGGAACAGGGGTCAAGAGACCCAGTACTTC.

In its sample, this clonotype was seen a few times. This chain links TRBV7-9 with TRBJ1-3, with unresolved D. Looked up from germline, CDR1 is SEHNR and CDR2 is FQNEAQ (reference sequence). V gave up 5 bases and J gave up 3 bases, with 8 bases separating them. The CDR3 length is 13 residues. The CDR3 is CASSANLGNTIYF. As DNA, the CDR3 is TGTGCCAGCAGCGCCAATCTTGGAAACACCATATATTTT.

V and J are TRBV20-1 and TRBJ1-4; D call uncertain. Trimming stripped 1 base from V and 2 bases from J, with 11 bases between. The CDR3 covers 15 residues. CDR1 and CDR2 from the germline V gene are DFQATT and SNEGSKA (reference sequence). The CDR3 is CSARVMGSTNEKLFF. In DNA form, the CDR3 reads TGCAGTGCTAGAGTAATGGGGAGCACTAATGAAAAACTGTTTTTT.

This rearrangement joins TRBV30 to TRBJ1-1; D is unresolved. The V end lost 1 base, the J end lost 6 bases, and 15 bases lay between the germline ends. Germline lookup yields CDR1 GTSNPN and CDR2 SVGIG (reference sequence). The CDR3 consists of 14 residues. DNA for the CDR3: TGTGCCTGGAGTGCCCTGGGGTTTACCGCTGAAGCTTTCTTT. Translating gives CAWSALGFTAEAFF.

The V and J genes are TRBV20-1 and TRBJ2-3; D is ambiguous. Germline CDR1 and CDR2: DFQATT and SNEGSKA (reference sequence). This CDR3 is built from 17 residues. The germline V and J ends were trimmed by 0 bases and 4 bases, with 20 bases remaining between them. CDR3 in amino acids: CSARDSAEHGHSDTQYF. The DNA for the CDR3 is TGCAGTGCTAGAGATTCCGCTGAACACGGGCACTCAGATACGCAGTATTTT.

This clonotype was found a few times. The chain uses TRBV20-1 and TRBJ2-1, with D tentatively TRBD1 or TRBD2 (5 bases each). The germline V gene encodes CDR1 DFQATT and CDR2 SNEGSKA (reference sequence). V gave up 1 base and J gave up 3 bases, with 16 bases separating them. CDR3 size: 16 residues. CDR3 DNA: TGCAGTGCTAGAGGTCGGGGACCCGAACTCTACAATGAGCAGTTCTTC. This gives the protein CSARGRGPELYNEQFF.

Here the CDR3 DNA reads TGTGCCTGGAGTGTATTTGAACGACTGAACACTGAAGCTTTCTTT. It encodes CAWSVFERLNTEAFF. The chain employs TRBV30 and TRBJ1-1; no clear D. V lost 0 bases, J lost 0 bases, and 11 bases lay in between. The CDR3 length is 15 residues. The germline V gene encodes CDR1 GTSNPN and CDR2 SVGIG (reference sequence).

CDR3 in amino acids: CASSGLSDRFYTEAFF. The CDR3 DNA follows: TGTGCCAGCAGCGGGCTCTCAGACAGGTTCTACACTGAAGCTTTCTTT. This chain links TRBV9 with TRBJ1-1, with D possibly being TRBD1 (6 bases). Germline V gene sequence: CDR1 SGDLS, CDR2 YYNGEE. V lost 3 bases to trimming and J lost 3 bases, with 18 bases between them. This CDR3 has 16 amino acids.

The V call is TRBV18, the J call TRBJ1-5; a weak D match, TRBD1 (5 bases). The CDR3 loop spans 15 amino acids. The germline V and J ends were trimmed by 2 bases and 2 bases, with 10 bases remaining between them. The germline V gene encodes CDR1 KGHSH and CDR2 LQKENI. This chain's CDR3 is CASSPMGLGNQPQHF. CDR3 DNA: TGTGCCAGCTCACCAATGGGGCTTGGCAATCAGCCCCAGCATTTT. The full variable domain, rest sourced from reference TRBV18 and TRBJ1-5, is NAGVMQNPRHLVRRRGQEARLRCSPMKGHSHVYWYRQLPEEGLKFMVYLQKENIIDESGMPKERFSAEFPKEGPSILRIQQVVRGDSAAYFCASSPMGLGNQPQHFGDGTRLSIL.

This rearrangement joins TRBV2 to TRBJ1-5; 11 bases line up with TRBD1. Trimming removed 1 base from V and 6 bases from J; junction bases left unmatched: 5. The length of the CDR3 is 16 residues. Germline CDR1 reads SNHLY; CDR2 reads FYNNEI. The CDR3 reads CASSEGGGQGVQPQHF. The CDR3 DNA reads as TGTGCCAGCAGTGAAGGAGGGGGACAGGGGGTTCAGCCCCAGCATTTT.

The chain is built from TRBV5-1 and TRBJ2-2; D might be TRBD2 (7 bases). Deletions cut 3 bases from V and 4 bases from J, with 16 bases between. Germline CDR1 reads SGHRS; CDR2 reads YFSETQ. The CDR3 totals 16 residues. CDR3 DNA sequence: TGCGCCAGCAGCTCCGGCCGGGGGGACATCACCGGGGAGCTGTTTTTT. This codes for CASSSGRGDITGELFF.